This T cell receptor beta chain was sequenced in a study of T cells in women clearing cervical HPV infection. Overall study findings and caveats: Timing of associations relative to infection is unclear; T-cell subsets were not isolated.

Profiled with immunoSEQ multiplex PCR; TCRdb holds only in-frame clones, not every one. Its clone listing holds 25,000 to 35,000 clones. Comment on this clone: Its antigen is unknown. Read coverage stops 3 residues before the CDR3 terminus; the germline J gene supplies the remainder.

The CDR3 is made up of 14 amino acids. Trimming stripped 0 bases from V and 4 bases from J, with 7 bases between. Germline CDR1 and CDR2: SGHNT and YYREEE (reference sequence). All donors had a single incident cervical HPV16 infection, not prevalent. The sample consisted of blood buffy coat. The genes are TRBV5-4 and TRBJ2-2; D is undetermined. The receptor was derived from a woman aged 18 to 75 with a cervical HPV16 infection that either progressed to CIN3+ or cleared (not recorded which). The CDR3 spells CASSLGAVTGELFF. The part of the CDR3 DNA that was read is TGTGCCAGCAGCTTGGGGGCTGTCACCGGGGAG.